The next 28 T cell receptor beta chains were all read from a single sample in a study of T cell responses to AZD1222 COVID-19 vaccine. TCRdb keeps only in-frame clones here, not all; method: immunoSEQ multiplex PCR. The table shows some 19,000 clones, with 70% to 85% occurring only once. This specimen was peripheral blood, taken on day 0 of AZD1222 vaccination. The source of these receptors is an adult in good health.

The chain couples TRBV28 to TRBJ2-1; 9 bases are shared with TRBD2. V gave up 7 bases and J gave up 0 bases; unmatched junction bases: 7. The CDR3 totals 16 residues. Germline V CDR1 and CDR2: MDHEN, SYDVKM. For the CDR3, the DNA is TGTGCCAGCACCATAGCGGGAGCGCACTCCTACAATGAGCAGTTCTTC. Translated, it gives CASTIAGAHSYNEQFF.

The CDR3 DNA is TGCAGCGTTGAGGACGGGAGCGCCTCCTACAATGAGCAGTTCTTC. Translating it yields CSVEDGSASYNEQFF. J is TRBJ2-1 and V is TRBV29-1, with a tentative D call TRBD2 (6 bases). Trimming removed 3 bases at V and 0 bases at J, with 12 bases between. Per the germline V gene, CDR1 is SQVTM and CDR2 is ANQGSEA. The CDR3 covers 15 residues.

The chain has TRBV5-4 and TRBJ2-7; TRBD1 matches at 7 bases. The ends lost 4 bases at V and 0 bases at J; junction bases unmatched: 4. There are 14 residues in the CDR3. Germline V gives CDR1 SGHNT, CDR2 YYREEE (reference sequence). CDR3 bases: TGTGCCAGCAGCCTGGGGGACAGCTCCTACGAGCAGTACTTC. Protein: CASSLGDSSYEQYF.

The chain couples TRBV28 to TRBJ2-3; 8 bases align to TRBD2. The trim removed 4 bases at V and 1 base at J, leaving 7 bases unmatched. Germline CDR1 and CDR2: MDHEN and SYDVKM. There are 16 residues in the CDR3. The CDR3 sequence is CASSSAAGGRTDTQYF. Written as DNA, the CDR3 is TGTGCCAGCAGTTCGGCGGCGGGGGGACGCACAGATACGCAGTATTTT. The full variable domain, rest sourced from reference TRBV28 and TRBJ2-3, is DVKVTQSSRYLVKRTGEKVFLECVQDMDHENMFWYRQDPGLGLRLIYFSYDVKMKEKGDIPEGYSVSREKKERFSLILESASTNQTSMYLCASSSAAGGRTDTQYFGPGTRLTVL.

The rearrangement uses TRBV29-1 and TRBJ2-1; the D call may be TRBD1 or TRBD2 (6 bases each). The CDR3 spans 14 residues. The germline V and J ends were trimmed by 4 bases and 5 bases, with 15 bases remaining between them. Germline lookup yields CDR1 SQVTM and CDR2 ANQGSEA. CDR3 DNA: TGCAGCGTTGCGGGGGCTAGTACCCACAATGAGCAGTTCTTC. Amino acids: CSVAGASTHNEQFF.

The chain has TRBV6-5 and TRBJ2-7; 7 bases map to TRBD1. V dropped 7 bases and J dropped 4; count of bases not matched to a gene: 4. The CDR3 totals 12 residues. The V gene's germline CDR1 is MNHEY and CDR2 SVGAGI. CDR3 sequence reads: CASTPTGYEQYF. The DNA of the CDR3 is TGTGCCAGCACCCCGACAGGGTACGAGCAGTACTTC.

The rearrangement uses TRBV25-1 and TRBJ2-7; D not resolved. The CDR3 loop spans 12 amino acids. Germline CDR1 reads MGHDK; CDR2 reads SYGVNS. The germline V and J ends were trimmed by 7 bases and 2 bases, with 9 bases remaining between them. As DNA, the CDR3 is TGTGCCAGCACGAGCCAAACCTACGAGCAGTACTTC. It yields the protein CASTSQTYEQYF.

This chain links TRBV6-1 with TRBJ2-3; perhaps TRBD2 as D (5 bases). Trimming took 2 bases from V and 3 from J, leaving 15 bases between them. The germline V gene has CDR1 MNHNS and CDR2 SASEGT. The CDR3 covers 16 residues. CDR3 in amino acids: CASSELKKRGTDTQYF. CDR3 coding DNA: TGTGCCAGCAGTGAACTCAAGAAACGGGGAACAGATACGCAGTATTTT.

This chain links TRBV7-2 with TRBJ2-2; no firm D call. V was trimmed by 2 bases and J by 7 bases, leaving 11 bases between them. Germline V lookup: CDR1 SGHTA, CDR2 FQGNSA. The CDR3 totals 14 residues. The CDR3 DNA is TGTGCCAGCAGCTTATATAGAGGCGGCGGGGAGCTGTTTTTT. The encoded protein is CASSLYRGGGELFF.

Only a few counts were recorded for this clone. The chain carries TRBV5-1 and TRBJ1-2; 7 bases match TRBD1. Trimming cost V 2 bases and J 4 bases; bases outside gene matches: 8. The CDR3 is made up of 15 amino acids. Germline CDR1 SGHRS, CDR2 YFSETQ. This CDR3 is CASSLDPGTAYGYTF. As DNA, the CDR3 is TGCGCCAGCAGCTTAGACCCCGGGACAGCCTATGGCTACACCTTC.

The chain links TRBV9 to TRBJ1-2; 11 bases match TRBD1. This CDR3 comprises 14 residues. The junction had 2 bases not matched to a gene; V was cut back by 3 bases and J by 4 bases. Per germline, CDR1 SGDLS and CDR2 YYNGEE. CDR3 DNA sequence: TGTGCCAGCAGCGGTGGACAGGGGGCCTATGGCTACACCTTC. Translation gives CASSGGQGAYGYTF.

CDR3 bases: TGTGCCAGCAGCTTATGGGTTGCGTTGAGTAGAAACACCATATATTTT. Translated, it gives CASSLWVALSRNTIYF. The chain employs TRBV7-9 and TRBJ1-3; no definite D call. The CDR3 contains 16 residues. Germline assignment: CDR1 SEHNR and CDR2 FQNEAQ (reference sequence). V dropped 2 bases and J dropped 5 bases, with 16 bases sitting between them.

The V and J genes are TRBV7-3 and TRBJ2-5; the D gene is possibly TRBD2 (6 bases). The CDR3 totals 14 residues. The germline V gene encodes CDR1 SGHTA and CDR2 FQGTGA. V was clipped by 5 bases and J by 5 bases, with 15 bases between them. The CDR3 sequence is CASSTRGGEETQYF. The CDR3 DNA is TGTGCCAGCAGCACCAGAGGAGGGGAGGAGACCCAGTACTTC.

The rearrangement joins TRBV6-2 or TRBV6-3 to TRBJ2-7, with 8 bases matching TRBD1. This CDR3 region has 14 residues. Germline V gene lookup returns CDR1 MNHEY and CDR2 SVGEGT. J lost 2 bases, V lost 6 bases, and 6 bases had no gene match. This chain's CDR3 is CASSSQQGAYEQYF. As DNA, the CDR3 is TGTGCCAGCAGCTCCCAACAGGGGGCCTACGAGCAGTACTTC.

The chain has TRBV15 and TRBJ2-5; TRBD1 matches at 10 bases. Germline V gene sequence: CDR1 LNHNV, CDR2 YYDKDF (reference sequence). The CDR3 is 14 amino acids. V shed 9 bases and J 1 base; nucleotides not matched to a gene: 5. The CDR3 nucleotides are TGTGCCACGGGGACAGGGGATGTCCAAGAGACCCAGTACTTC. Translated: CATGTGDVQETQYF.

The gene calls are TRBV15 and TRBJ2-4; no definite D call. The V gene's germline CDR1 is LNHNV and CDR2 YYDKDF (reference sequence). V was clipped by 0 bases and J by 9 bases, with 9 bases between them. The length of the CDR3 is 13 residues. CDR3 DNA: TGTGCCACCAGCAGAGACAGGATGGTCATTCAGTACTTC. Amino acids: CATSRDRMVIQYF.

The chain carries TRBV19 and TRBJ2-3; 8 nucleotides line up with TRBD2. The V segment lost 7 bases and the J segment 1 base; nucleotides outside the gene matches: 7. The CDR3 runs 15 residues. CDR1 and CDR2 (germline): LNHDA, SQIVND (reference sequence). The CDR3 DNA sequence: TGTGCCAGTAACGGACTAGCCCTTGGCACAGATACGCAGTATTTT. Translated, it gives CASNGLALGTDTQYF.

This clone showed up just once. The chain is built from TRBV5-4 and TRBJ2-7; TRBD2 matches 9 bases. CDR3 length equals 15 residues. Germline V gives CDR1 SGHNT, CDR2 YYREEE (reference sequence). After removal of 4 bases from V and 2 bases from J, the junction contained 7 bases not matched to a gene. CDR3 amino acids: CASSVAERGAYEQYF. In DNA, the CDR3 is TGTGCCAGCAGCGTTGCGGAGCGGGGGGCCTACGAGCAGTACTTC.

This clone appeared once. This rearrangement joins TRBV14 to TRBJ2-4; TRBD1 is a possible D gene (6 bases). The CDR3 sequence is 13 residues long. V was pared by 8 bases and J by 8 bases, with 16 bases between. Germline V gives CDR1 SGHDN, CDR2 FVKESK. The CDR3 region is CASSLRGIDIQYF. CDR3 bases: TGTGCCAGCTCACTCAGGGGTATTGACATTCAGTACTTC.

This chain joins TRBV6-1 and TRBJ2-1; D ambiguous. CDR1 and CDR2 from the germline V gene are MNHNS and SASEGT. The CDR3 loop spans 13 amino acids. The V end was cut by 3 bases, the J end by 0 bases, with 3 bases between. CDR3 DNA sequence: TGTGCCAGCAGTGAGTTCTCCTACAATGAGCAGTTCTTC. Its translation is CASSEFSYNEQFF.

V usage is TRBV6-5 and J usage is TRBJ2-1; 10 bases are a match to TRBD2. Losses at the gene ends were 6 bases for V and 2 bases for J; bases not matched to a gene: 7. Germline assignment: CDR1 MNHEY and CDR2 SVGAGI. There are 16 residues in the CDR3. Here the CDR3 reads CASRYTLAGAYNEQFF. The CDR3 nucleotides read TGTGCCAGCAGGTACACCCTAGCGGGAGCCTACAATGAGCAGTTCTTC.

This chain joins TRBV28 and TRBJ1-4; D unclear. This CDR3 is 12 amino acids long. Trimming removed 5 bases at V and 0 bases at J, with 1 base between. Germline V gene lookup returns CDR1 MDHEN and CDR2 SYDVKM. This CDR3 reads CASSTTNEKLFF. The CDR3 DNA reads TGTGCCAGCAGTACAACTAATGAAAAACTGTTTTTT.

The DNA for the CDR3 is TGTGCCAGCAGCGAGGGGGCTAGCGGGGTCTACGAGCAGTACTTC. Translating gives CASSEGASGVYEQYF. The chain couples TRBV9 to TRBJ2-7, with TRBD2 identical over 9 bases. This CDR3 is built from 15 residues. V lost 3 bases to trimming and J lost 3 bases; unmatched junction nucleotides: 7. CDR1 is SGDLS and CDR2 is YYNGEE in the germline V gene.

This chain connects TRBV12-5 to TRBJ2-2; unclear D gene. Germline V lookup: CDR1 LGHNT, CDR2 FRNRAP. Trimming left V 5 bases short and J 6 bases short, with 4 bases between. The CDR3 loop spans 11 amino acids. The CDR3 loop is CASGGAGELFF. The CDR3 nucleotides read TGTGCTAGTGGTGGGGCCGGGGAGCTGTTTTTT.

This clone was recorded once. The J gene is TRBJ2-2, the V gene TRBV4-2; D might be TRBD1 (6 bases). There are 18 residues in the CDR3. V lost 1 base, J lost 1 base, and 16 bases lay in between. CDR1 is LGHNA, CDR2 YNFKEQ, per germline. CDR3 loop: CASSQAGIEGENTGELFF. The DNA for the CDR3 is TGTGCCAGCAGCCAAGCTGGAATAGAGGGGGAGAACACCGGGGAGCTGTTTTTT.

V usage is TRBV12-3 or TRBV12-4 and J usage is TRBJ1-2; tentatively, D is TRBD1 (5 bases). Trimming took 6 bases from V and 6 from J, leaving 11 bases between them. There are 12 residues in the CDR3. The CDR3 protein is CASRFGGNGYTF. The CDR3 coding sequence is TGTGCCAGCAGGTTCGGGGGGAATGGCTACACCTTC.

This clone was recorded only once. The chain carries TRBV6-5 and TRBJ2-7; tentatively, D is TRBD2 (5 bases). Trimming took off 6 bases at V and 2 bases at J, with 11 bases between the two ends. This CDR3 has 13 residues. Germline CDR1 MNHEY, CDR2 SVGAGI. CDR3 nucleotides: TGTGCCAGCAGGAAGCTGACTACCTACGAGCAGTACTTC. As protein: CASRKLTTYEQYF.

The rearrangement uses TRBV2 and TRBJ2-7; D call uncertain. Between the trimmed V and J ends, which lost 3 bases and 5 bases, there was a span of 14 bases. The germline V gene encodes CDR1 SNHLY and CDR2 FYNNEI. The CDR3 spans 14 residues. The CDR3, as DNA: TGTGCCAGCAGTGACAACCTACTGGACCACGAGCAGTACTTC. This sequence encodes CASSDNLLDHEQYF.